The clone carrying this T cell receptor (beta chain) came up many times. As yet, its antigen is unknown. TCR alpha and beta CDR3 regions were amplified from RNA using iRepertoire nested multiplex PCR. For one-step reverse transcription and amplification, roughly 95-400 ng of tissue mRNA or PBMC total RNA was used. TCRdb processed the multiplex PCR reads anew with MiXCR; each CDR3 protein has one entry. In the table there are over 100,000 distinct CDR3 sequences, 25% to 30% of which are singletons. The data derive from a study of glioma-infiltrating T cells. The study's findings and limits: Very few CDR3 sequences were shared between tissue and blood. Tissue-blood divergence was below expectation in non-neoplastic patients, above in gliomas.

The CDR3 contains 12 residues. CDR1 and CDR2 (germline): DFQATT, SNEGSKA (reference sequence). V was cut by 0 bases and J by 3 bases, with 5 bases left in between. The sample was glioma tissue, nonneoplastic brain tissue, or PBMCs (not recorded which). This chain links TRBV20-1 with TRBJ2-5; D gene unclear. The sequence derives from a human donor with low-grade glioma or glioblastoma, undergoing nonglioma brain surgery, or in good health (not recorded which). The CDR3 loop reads CSAREGEETQYF. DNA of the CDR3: TGCAGTGCTAGAGAAGGAGAAGAGACCCAGTACTTC.